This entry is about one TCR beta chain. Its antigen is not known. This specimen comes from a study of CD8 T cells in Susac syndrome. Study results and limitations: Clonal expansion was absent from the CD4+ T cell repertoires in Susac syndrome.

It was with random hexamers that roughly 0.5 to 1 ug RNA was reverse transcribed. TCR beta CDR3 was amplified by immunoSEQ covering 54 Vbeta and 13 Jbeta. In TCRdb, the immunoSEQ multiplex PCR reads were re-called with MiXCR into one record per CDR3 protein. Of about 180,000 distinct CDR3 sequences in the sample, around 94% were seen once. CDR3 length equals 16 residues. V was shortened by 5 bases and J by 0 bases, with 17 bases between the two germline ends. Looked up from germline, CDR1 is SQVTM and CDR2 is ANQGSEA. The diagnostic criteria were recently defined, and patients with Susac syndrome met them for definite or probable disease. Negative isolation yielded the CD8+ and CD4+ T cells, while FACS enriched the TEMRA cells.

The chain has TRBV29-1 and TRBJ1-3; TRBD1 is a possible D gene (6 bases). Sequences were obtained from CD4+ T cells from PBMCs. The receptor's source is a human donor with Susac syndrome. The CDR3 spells CSVRTLGGASGNTIYF. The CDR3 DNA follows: TGCAGCGTTCGCACCCTAGGGGGGGCCTCTGGAAACACCATATATTTT.